This T cell receptor (beta chain) was sequenced for a study of T cell repertoires and Cas9 in healthy adults. About the study: Characterization of SpCas9-reactive CD4 and CD8 T cells covered multi-effector potency, cytotoxicity and lineage.

Study-wide findings and caveats: SpCas9-reactive effector T cells were reportedly restrained in vitro by SpCas9-reactive regulatory T cells.

Assay: immunoSEQ multiplex PCR; the TCRdb copy retains only in-frame clones and omits some. The sample records about 14,000 clones, roughly nine tenths being singletons. Trimming cost V 7 bases and J 4 bases; bases outside gene matches: 10. Germline values: CDR1 SEHNR, CDR2 FQNEAQ (reference sequence). The CDR3 contains 15 residues. Turning to this clone: Its antigen is unidentified.

This chain links TRBV7-9 with TRBJ1-2; the match to TRBD1 covers 9 bases. This clonotype originated in a human donor in good health. The specimen sequenced was Tregs (CD4+, CD25+, CD127-, CD137-, CD154-) from PBMCs; culture status not recorded. The CDR3 reads CASTTGGALGYGYTF. CDR3 coding DNA: TGTGCCAGCACCACAGGGGGCGCTTTGGGCTATGGCTACACCTTC.